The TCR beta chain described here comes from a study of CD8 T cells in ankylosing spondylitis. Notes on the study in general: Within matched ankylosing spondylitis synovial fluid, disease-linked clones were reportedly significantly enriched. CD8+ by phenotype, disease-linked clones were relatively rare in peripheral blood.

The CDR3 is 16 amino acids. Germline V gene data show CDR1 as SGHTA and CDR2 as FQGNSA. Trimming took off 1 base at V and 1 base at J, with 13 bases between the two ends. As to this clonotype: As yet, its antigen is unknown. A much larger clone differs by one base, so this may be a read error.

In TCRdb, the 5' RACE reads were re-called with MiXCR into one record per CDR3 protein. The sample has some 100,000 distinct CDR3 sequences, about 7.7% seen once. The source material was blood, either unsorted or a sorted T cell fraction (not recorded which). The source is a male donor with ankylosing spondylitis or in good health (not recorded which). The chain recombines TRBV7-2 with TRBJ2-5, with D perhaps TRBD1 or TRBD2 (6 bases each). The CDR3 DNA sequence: TGTGCCAGCAGCTTAGGACTAGTGGGGGCCCAAGAGACCCAGTACTTC. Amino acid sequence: CASSLGLVGAQETQYF.